This T cell receptor (beta chain) was captured in a study of T-cell reconstitution after alpha-beta-depleted transplantation in children. Construction of the TCRbeta library involved unique molecular identifiers. TCRdb reprocessed the PCR reads with MiXCR, giving one entry per CDR3 protein. The table shows about 980,000 distinct CDR3 sequences, with around 30% occurring only once. Study conclusions and caveats: About two months after transplant, alpha-beta T cells reportedly came from several hundred expanded graft clones.

This clonotype has more than one count but fewer than ten. Its antigen is unidentified. This CDR3 is 15 amino acids long. The ends lost 3 bases at V and 4 bases at J; junction bases unmatched: 4. Looked up from germline, CDR1 is MDHEN and CDR2 is SYDVKM. The clonotype was recovered from a boy less than two years old who had a stem cell transplant for SCID, so the T cells may come from the graft donor. The chain couples TRBV28 to TRBJ1-5, with 9 positions matching TRBD1. The starting material was PBMCs, mostly from graft donor cells, obtained 360 days after TCRalphabeta/CD19-depleted stem cell transplant. This chain's CDR3 is CASSFPDRGNQPQHF. CDR3 nucleotide sequence: TGTGCCAGCAGTTTCCCGGACAGGGGTAATCAGCCCCAGCATTTT.